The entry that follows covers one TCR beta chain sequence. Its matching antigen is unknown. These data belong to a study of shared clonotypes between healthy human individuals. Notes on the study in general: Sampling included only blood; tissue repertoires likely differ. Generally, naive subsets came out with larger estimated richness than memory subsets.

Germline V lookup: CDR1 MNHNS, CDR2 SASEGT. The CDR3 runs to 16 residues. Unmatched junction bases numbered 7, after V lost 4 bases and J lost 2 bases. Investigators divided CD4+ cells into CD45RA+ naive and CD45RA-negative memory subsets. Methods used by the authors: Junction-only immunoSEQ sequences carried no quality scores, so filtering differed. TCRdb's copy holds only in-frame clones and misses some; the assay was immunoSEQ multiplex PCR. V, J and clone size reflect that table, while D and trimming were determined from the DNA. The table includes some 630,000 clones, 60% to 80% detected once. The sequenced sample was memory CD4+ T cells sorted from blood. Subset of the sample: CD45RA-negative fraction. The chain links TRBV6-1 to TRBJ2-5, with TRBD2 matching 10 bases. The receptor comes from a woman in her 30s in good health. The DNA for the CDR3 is TGTGCCAGCAGTGCCCCCGGACTAGCGGTTCAAGAGACCCAGTACTTC. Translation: CASSAPGLAVQETQYF.